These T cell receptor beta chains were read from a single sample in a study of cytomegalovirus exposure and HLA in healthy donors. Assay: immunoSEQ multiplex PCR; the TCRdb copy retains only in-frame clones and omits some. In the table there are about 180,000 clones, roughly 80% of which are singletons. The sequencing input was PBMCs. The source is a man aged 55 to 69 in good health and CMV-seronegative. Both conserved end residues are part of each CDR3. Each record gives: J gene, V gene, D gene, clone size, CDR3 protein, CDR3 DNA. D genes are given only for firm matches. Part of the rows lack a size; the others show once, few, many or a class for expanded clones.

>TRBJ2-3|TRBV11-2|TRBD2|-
CASSFGLAVDTQYF
TGTGCCAGCAGCTTCGGACTAGCGGTCGATACGCAGTATTTT
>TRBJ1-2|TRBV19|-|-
CASKEGYGYTF
TGTGCCAGTAAAGAGGGCTATGGCTACACCTTC
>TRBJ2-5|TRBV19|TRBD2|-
CASSTLTSGQETQYF
TGTGCCAGTAGTACCTTGACTAGCGGCCAAGAGACCCAGTACTTC
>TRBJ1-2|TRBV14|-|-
CASSQELRTMGYTF
TGTGCCAGCAGCCAAGAACTGAGAACTATGGGCTACACCTTC
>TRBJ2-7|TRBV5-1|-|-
CASSLALPNGGTYEQYF
TGCGCCAGCAGCTTGGCCCTTCCAAACGGGGGTACCTACGAGCAGTACTTC
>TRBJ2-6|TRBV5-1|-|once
CASSSNEGAGANVLTF
TGCGCCAGCAGCTCCAACGAGGGGGCTGGGGCCAACGTCCTGACTTTC
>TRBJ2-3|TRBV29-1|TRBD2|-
CSVTSGGWTDTQYF
TGCAGCGTCACTAGCGGGGGGTGGACAGATACGCAGTATTTT
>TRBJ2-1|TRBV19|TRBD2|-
CASDGGGTSGEQFF
TGTGCCAGTGACGGCGGGGGGACCTCGGGTGAGCAGTTCTTC
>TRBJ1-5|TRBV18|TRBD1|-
CASSPGQGSNQPQHF
TGTGCCAGCTCACCGGGACAGGGGAGCAATCAGCCCCAGCATTTT
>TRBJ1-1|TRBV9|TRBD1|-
CASSVVGQKNTEAFF
TGTGCCAGCAGCGTAGTGGGACAGAAAAACACTGAAGCTTTCTTT
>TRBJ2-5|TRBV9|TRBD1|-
CASSGDGQEKETQYF
TGTGCCAGCAGCGGGGACGGACAGGAGAAAGAGACCCAGTACTTC
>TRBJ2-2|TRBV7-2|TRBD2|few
CASSLRTSGGELFF
TGTGCCAGCAGTCTTAGGACTAGCGGCGGGGAGCTGTTTTTT
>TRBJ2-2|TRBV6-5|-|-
CASSGGPRGGELFF
TGTGCCAGCAGCGGAGGGCCGCGGGGCGGGGAGCTGTTTTTT
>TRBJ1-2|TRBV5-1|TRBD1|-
CASSWGTGGGYGYTF
TGCGCCAGCAGCTGGGGGACAGGGGGCGGCTATGGCTACACCTTC
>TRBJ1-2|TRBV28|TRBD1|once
CASASIRPGQQIGYTF
TGTGCCAGCGCCTCAATCCGCCCGGGACAGCAAATAGGCTACACCTTC
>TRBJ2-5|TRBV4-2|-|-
CASSQRGRETQYF
TGTGCCAGCAGCCAACGAGGCCGAGAGACCCAGTACTTC
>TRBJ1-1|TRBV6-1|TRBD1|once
CASSELVGRGSTEAFF
TGTGCCAGCAGTGAATTGGTCGGCAGGGGGTCCACTGAAGCTTTCTTT
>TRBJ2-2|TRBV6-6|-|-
CASSYSSGDGGELFF
TGTGCCAGCAGTTACTCATCAGGGGATGGTGGGGAGCTGTTTTTT
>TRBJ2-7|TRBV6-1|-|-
CASSEGGTRPEQYF
TGTGCCAGCAGTGAAGGAGGTACAAGGCCCGAGCAGTACTTC
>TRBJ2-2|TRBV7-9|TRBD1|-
CASSALPGTARDTGELFF
TGTGCCAGCAGCGCCCTCCCAGGGACAGCTAGGGACACCGGGGAGCTGTTTTTT
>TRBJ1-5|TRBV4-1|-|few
CASSQDQSRGNQPQHF
TGCGCCAGCAGCCAAGATCAGTCCAGGGGCAATCAGCCCCAGCATTTT
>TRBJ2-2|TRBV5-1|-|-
CASRPGGFANTGELFF
TGCGCCAGCAGGCCCGGCGGGTTCGCGAACACCGGGGAGCTGTTTTTT
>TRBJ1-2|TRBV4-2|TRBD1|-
CASSGGDRGGYTF
TGTGCCAGCAGCGGAGGGGACAGGGGAGGCTACACCTTC
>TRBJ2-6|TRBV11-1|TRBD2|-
CASGGGVGANVLTF
TGTGCCAGCGGGGGAGGGGTTGGGGCCAACGTCCTGACTTTC